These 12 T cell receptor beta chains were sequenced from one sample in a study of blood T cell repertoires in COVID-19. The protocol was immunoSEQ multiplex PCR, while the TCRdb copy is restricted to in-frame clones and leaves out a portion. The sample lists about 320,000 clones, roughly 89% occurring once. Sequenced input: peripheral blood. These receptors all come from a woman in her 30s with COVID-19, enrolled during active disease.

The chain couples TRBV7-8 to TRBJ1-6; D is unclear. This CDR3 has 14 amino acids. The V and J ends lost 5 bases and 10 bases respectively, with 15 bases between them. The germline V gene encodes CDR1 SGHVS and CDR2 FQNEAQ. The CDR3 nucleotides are TGTGCCAGCAGCGTCGGACTGATGCAATCACCCCTCCACTTT. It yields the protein CASSVGLMQSPLHF.

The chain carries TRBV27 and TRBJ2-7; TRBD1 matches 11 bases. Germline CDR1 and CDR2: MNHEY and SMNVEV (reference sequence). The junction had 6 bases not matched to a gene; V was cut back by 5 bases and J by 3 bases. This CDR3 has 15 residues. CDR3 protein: CASSDRDRGVYEQYF. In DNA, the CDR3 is TGTGCCAGCAGTGACCGGGACAGGGGGGTCTACGAGCAGTACTTC.

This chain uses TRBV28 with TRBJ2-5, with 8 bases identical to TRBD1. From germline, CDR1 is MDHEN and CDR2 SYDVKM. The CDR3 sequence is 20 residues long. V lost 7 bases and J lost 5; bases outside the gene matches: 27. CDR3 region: CASKTAVYSSGQGHWETQYF. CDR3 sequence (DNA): TGTGCCAGCAAGACAGCAGTTTACTCGTCCGGACAGGGACATTGGGAGACCCAGTACTTC. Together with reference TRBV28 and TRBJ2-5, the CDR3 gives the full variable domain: DVKVTQSSRYLVKRTGEKVFLECVQDMDHENMFWYRQDPGLGLRLIYFSYDVKMKEKGDIPEGYSVSREKKERFSLILESASTNQTSMYLCASKTAVYSSGQGHWETQYFGPGTRLLVL.

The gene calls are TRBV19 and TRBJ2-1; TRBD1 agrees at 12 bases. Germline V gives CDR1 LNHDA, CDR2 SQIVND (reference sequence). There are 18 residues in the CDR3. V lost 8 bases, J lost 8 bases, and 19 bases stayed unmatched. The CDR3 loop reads CASLGTGGRAGMRDEQFF. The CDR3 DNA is TGTGCCAGTCTCGGGACAGGGGGCCGAGCGGGGATGCGGGATGAGCAGTTCTTC. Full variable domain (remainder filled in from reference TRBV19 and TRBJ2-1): DGGITQSPKYLFRKEGQNVTLSCEQNLNHDAMYWYRQDPGQGLRLIYYSQIVNDFQKGDIAEGYSVSREKKESFPLTVTSAQKNPTAFYLCASLGTGGRAGMRDEQFFGPGTRLTVL.

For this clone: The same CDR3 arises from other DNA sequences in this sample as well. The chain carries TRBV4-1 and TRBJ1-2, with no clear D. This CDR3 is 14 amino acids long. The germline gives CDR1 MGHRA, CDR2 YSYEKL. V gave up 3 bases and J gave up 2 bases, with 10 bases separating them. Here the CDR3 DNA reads TGCGCCAGCAGCCAGACGACGGGAAACTATGGCTACACCTTC. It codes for CASSQTTGNYGYTF.

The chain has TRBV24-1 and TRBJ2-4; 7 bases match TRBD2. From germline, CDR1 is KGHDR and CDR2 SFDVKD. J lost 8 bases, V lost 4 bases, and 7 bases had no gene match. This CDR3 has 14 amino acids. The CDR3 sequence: CATSDREDNDIQYF. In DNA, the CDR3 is TGTGCCACCAGTGACCGGGAGGATAACGACATTCAGTACTTC.

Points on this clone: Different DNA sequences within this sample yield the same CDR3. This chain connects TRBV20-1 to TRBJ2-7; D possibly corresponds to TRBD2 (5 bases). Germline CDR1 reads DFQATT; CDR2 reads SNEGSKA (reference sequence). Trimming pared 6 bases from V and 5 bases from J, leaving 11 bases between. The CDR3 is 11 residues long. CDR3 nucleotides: TGCAGTGCGCCCTCGGGAAACGAGCAGTACTTC. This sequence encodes CSAPSGNEQYF.

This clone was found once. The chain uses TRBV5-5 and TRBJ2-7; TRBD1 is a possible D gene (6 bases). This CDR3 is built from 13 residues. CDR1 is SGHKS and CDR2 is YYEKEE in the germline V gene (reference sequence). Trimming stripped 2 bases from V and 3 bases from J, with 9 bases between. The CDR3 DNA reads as TGTGCCAGCAGCTTTAAACAGGGCTACGAGCAGTACTTC. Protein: CASSFKQGYEQYF.

CDR3 in DNA: TGTGCCAGCAGTTTAGATGACGGGACTGAAGCTTTCTTT. Residues: CASSLDDGTEAFF. The chain is built from TRBV12-3 or TRBV12-4 and TRBJ1-1; D gene uncertain. The CDR3 extends over 13 amino acids. Trimming pared 1 base from V and 5 bases from J, leaving 8 bases between.

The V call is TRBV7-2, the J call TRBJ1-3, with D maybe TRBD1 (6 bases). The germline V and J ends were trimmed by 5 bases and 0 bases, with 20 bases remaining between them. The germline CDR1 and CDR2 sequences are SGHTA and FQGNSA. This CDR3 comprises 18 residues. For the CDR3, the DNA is TGTGCCAGCAGCCCGGGTCCTCCCACAGGGTACTCTGGAAACACCATATATTTT. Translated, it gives CASSPGPPTGYSGNTIYF. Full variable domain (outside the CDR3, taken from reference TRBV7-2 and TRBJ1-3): GAGVSQSPSNKVTEKGKDVELRCDPISGHTALYWYRQSLGQGLEFLIYFQGNSAPDKSGLPSDRFSAERTGGSVSTLTIQRTQQEDSAVYLCASSPGPPTGYSGNTIYFGEGSWLTVV.

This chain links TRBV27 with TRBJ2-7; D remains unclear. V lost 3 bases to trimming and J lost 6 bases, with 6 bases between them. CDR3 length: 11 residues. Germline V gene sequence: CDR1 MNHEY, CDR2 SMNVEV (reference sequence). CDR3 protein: CASSFLSEQYF. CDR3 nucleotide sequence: TGTGCCAGCAGTTTTCTGAGCGAGCAGTACTTC.

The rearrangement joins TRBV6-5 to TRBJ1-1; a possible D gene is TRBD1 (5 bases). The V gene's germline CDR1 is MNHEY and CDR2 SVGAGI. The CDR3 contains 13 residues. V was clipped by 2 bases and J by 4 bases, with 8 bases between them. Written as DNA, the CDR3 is TGTGCCAGCAGTTACGACAGTCGCACTGAAGCTTTCTTT. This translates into CASSYDSRTEAFF.